This T cell receptor (beta chain) was recovered during a study of blood T cell repertoires in COVID-19. On the study more broadly: Donors in the United States, Italy and Spain gave samples during acute or convalescent COVID-19. PBMCs, B-cell-depleted T cells, or T cells were the source of the cDNA or gDNA that made up the material.

The CDR3 sequence is 15 residues long. V was pared by 3 bases and J by 7 bases, with 13 bases between. Germline V gene lookup returns CDR1 KGHSH and CDR2 LQKENI. Allocation to cohorts depended on clinical history reported by the participants. This clone was detected once. TCRdb keeps only in-frame clones here, not all; method: immunoSEQ multiplex PCR. The table shows 250,000 to 300,000 clones, with 80% to 90% occurring only once. Sequencing input: PBMCs or T cells enriched from blood (not recorded which). The chain has TRBV18 and TRBJ1-6; D is perhaps TRBD1 (6 bases). The clonotype originates from a woman between 45 and 60 years old who had recovered from COVID-19. The CDR3 loop reads CASSPAGQGNSPLHF. Written as DNA, the CDR3 is TGTGCCAGCTCACCCGCAGGGCAGGGGAATTCACCCCTCCACTTT.